These 21 T cell receptor beta chains share one sample of origin, sequenced in a study of T cells in Graves' hyperthyroidism and ophthalmopathy. The TCR beta CDR3 regions underwent amplification using RNA transcripts as the source. When the TCR CDR3 underwent first-round RT-PCR, the HTBI primer set was used. TCRdb re-analysed the multiplex PCR reads in MiXCR, keeping a single row per CDR3 protein. The sample shows about 420,000 distinct CDR3 sequences, about 13% of them seen only once. The sequencing sample was made of blood. The origin of the receptors is a woman aged 18-35 years with Graves' hyperthyroidism.

The chain combines TRBV18 with TRBJ1-6; D not resolved. V dropped 0 bases and J dropped 7 bases, with 10 bases sitting between them. The CDR3 length is 15 residues. The germline V gene has CDR1 KGHSH and CDR2 LQKENI. The CDR3 sequence is CASSPPGSSNSPLHF. CDR3 in DNA: TGTGCCAGCTCACCACCGGGTAGTTCGAATTCACCCCTCCACTTT. Filled out from reference TRBV18 and TRBJ1-6, the complete variable domain reads NAGVMQNPRHLVRRRGQEARLRCSPMKGHSHVYWYRQLPEEGLKFMVYLQKENIIDESGMPKERFSAEFPKEGPSILRIQQVVRGDSAAYFCASSPPGSSNSPLHFGNGTRLTVT.

This clonotype has just a few counts. The J gene is TRBJ2-5, the V gene TRBV11-2; D possibly matches TRBD1 or TRBD2 (5 bases each). The CDR3 covers 13 residues. Per the germline V gene, CDR1 is SGHAT and CDR2 is FQNNGV. V shed 2 bases and J shed 9 bases, with 13 bases lying between them. The CDR3 DNA follows: TGTGCCAGCAGCTTACCGGGGCCAGTGGCCCAGTACTTC. This sequence encodes CASSLPGPVAQYF.

The CDR3 nucleotides read TGTGCCAGCAGTTTATTTCCCGGACTAGCGCGGGCAGATACGCAGTATTTT. This sequence encodes CASSLFPGLARADTQYF. The chain uses TRBV27 and TRBJ2-3; TRBD2 agrees at 9 bases. The CDR3 has 17 amino acids. Germline V gene data show CDR1 as MNHEY and CDR2 as SMNVEV (reference sequence). V shed 1 base, J shed 4 bases, and the junction held 9 bases outside the gene matches.

For this clonotype: A much bigger clone sits one base away, suggesting this may be a read error. J is TRBJ2-3 and V is TRBV7-9; D not resolved. The germline V and J ends were trimmed by 4 bases and 7 bases, with 9 bases remaining between them. From germline, CDR1 is SEHNR and CDR2 FQNEAQ (reference sequence). This CDR3 is built from 12 residues. The CDR3 is CASSSFPNTQYF. The DNA for the CDR3 is TGTGCCAGCAGCTCCTTCCCAAATACGCAGTATTTT.

This clonotype was counted ten times or more. The V gene is TRBV19, the J gene TRBJ1-5; 7 nucleotides line up with TRBD1. J gave up 5 bases and V 3 bases, and 7 bases lay outside the gene matches. Per the germline V gene, CDR1 is LNHDA and CDR2 is SQIVND (reference sequence). The CDR3 runs 15 residues. The CDR3 DNA follows: TGTGCCAGTAGTATTTTACAGGGGAACGATCAGCCCCAGCATTTT. It encodes CASSILQGNDQPQHF.

On this clonotype: The junction differs from germline at one of its ends, possibly a read error. This chain uses TRBV6-2 or TRBV6-3 with TRBJ2-1, with 12 bases matching TRBD2. Germline CDR1 MNHEY, CDR2 SVGEGT. The CDR3 sequence is 15 residues long. Here the CDR3 DNA reads TGTGTCAGCACCCTCAGACTAGCGGGAGTTAATGAGCAGTTCTTC. Translated, it gives CVSTLRLAGVNEQFF.

In its sample, this clonotype was seen many times. The chain links TRBV6-1 to TRBJ2-7, with D possibly matching TRBD2 (5 bases). CDR3 size: 13 residues. Trimming took 6 bases from V and 4 from J, leaving 13 bases between them. CDR1 and CDR2 from the germline V gene are MNHNS and SASEGT. The CDR3 bases are TGTGCCAGCAGCATCCCCGGGGTTTACGAGCAGTACTTC. Residues: CASSIPGVYEQYF.

The rearrangement uses TRBV19 and TRBJ2-1; 8 bases fit TRBD1. CDR1 is LNHDA, CDR2 SQIVND, per germline (reference sequence). The CDR3 contains 17 residues. J lost 6 bases, V lost 11 bases, and 21 bases had no gene match. The CDR3 loop reads CASTHRNRGSFINEQFF. DNA of the CDR3: TGTGCCTCCACCCACCGAAACAGGGGGAGTTTTATCAATGAGCAGTTCTTC.

This clonotype appeared a few times. V and J are TRBV20-1 and TRBJ2-5; 13 bases line up with TRBD2. This CDR3 has 18 residues. V gave up 6 bases and J gave up 5 bases; unmatched junction bases: 18. Germline V gene sequence: CDR1 DFQATT, CDR2 SNEGSKA (reference sequence). The CDR3, as DNA: TGCAGTGCACCCGGAACTAGCGGGAGGGTATATCTAGGGGAGACCCAGTACTTC. Translating it yields CSAPGTSGRVYLGETQYF.

This clonotype was counted many times. V is TRBV12-3 or TRBV12-4 and J is TRBJ2-5; D possibly corresponds to TRBD2 (5 bases). The CDR3 totals 17 residues. V shed 3 bases and J shed 2 bases, with 19 bases lying between them. The CDR3 loop reads CASSFGVAAVYQETQYF. CDR3 in DNA: TGTGCCAGCAGTTTCGGGGTAGCAGCCGTTTATCAAGAGACCCAGTACTTC.

Comments on this clonotype: This CDR3 is missing its conserved last phenylalanine or tryptophan, likely due to a read error. V usage is TRBV19 and J usage is TRBJ1-1; D remains ambiguous. The CDR3 spans 13 residues. Germline CDR1 LNHDA, CDR2 SQIVND (reference sequence). Trimming pared 0 bases from V and 4 bases from J, leaving 6 bases between. The CDR3 DNA follows: TGTGCCAGTAGTATAGATCCGGGCACTGAAGCTTTCCTT. As protein: CASSIDPGTEAFL.

This clonotype was seen ten or more times. V usage is TRBV28 and J usage is TRBJ1-2, with a tentative D call TRBD1 (5 bases). CDR3 size: 14 residues. Trimming stripped 2 bases from V and 7 bases from J, with 14 bases between. Germline values: CDR1 MDHEN, CDR2 SYDVKM. The CDR3 sequence is CASSLRRAGVGYTF. The DNA for the CDR3 is TGTGCCAGCAGTTTAAGAAGGGCGGGGGTTGGCTACACCTTC.

There are many counts of this clonotype. The chain uses TRBV14 and TRBJ2-1, with 11 nucleotides matching TRBD2. The CDR3 sequence is 18 residues long. The V segment lost 0 bases and the J segment 7 bases; nucleotides outside the gene matches: 11. Germline V CDR1 and CDR2: SGHDN, FVKESK. The CDR3 DNA reads TGTGCCAGCAGCCAAGATTTGGGCCGGGGACTAGCGGCAAATGAGCAGTTCTTC. Amino acids: CASSQDLGRGLAANEQFF.

This clonotype was observed at least ten times. The chain employs TRBV4-3 and TRBJ1-1; 7 bases fit TRBD1. CDR3 length: 15 residues. J was trimmed by 4 bases and V by 4 bases; bases with no gene match: 9. Germline V gene data show CDR1 as LGHNA and CDR2 as YSLEER. For the CDR3, the DNA is TGCGCCAGCAGCCCCGGTGAGGGGGCGAGCACTGAAGCTTTCTTT. Translated: CASSPGEGASTEAFF.

This clonotype was counted ten times or more. The chain carries TRBV30 and TRBJ2-1; 11 positions agree with TRBD2. Germline CDR1 is GTSNPN and CDR2 is SVGIG (reference sequence). The CDR3 length is 15 residues. V lost 8 bases and J lost 9; bases outside the gene matches: 15. The CDR3 reads CAATSGSTGGFEQFF. CDR3 DNA sequence: TGTGCCGCAACTAGCGGGAGCACCGGGGGTTTTGAGCAGTTCTTC.

This clonotype has only a few counts. V gene TRBV5-6 combines with J gene TRBJ2-3; D uncertain. The CDR3 has 15 residues. The V gene lost 0 bases and the J gene lost 1 base, with 9 bases spanning the gap. CDR1 SGHDT and CDR2 YYEEEE come from the germline V gene. The CDR3 bases are TGTGCCAGCAGCTTGGTACCTTCCCGCACAGATACGCAGTATTTT. Translating it yields CASSLVPSRTDTQYF.

This clonotype has just a few counts. This chain links TRBV7-9 with TRBJ2-3; 12 positions match TRBD2. V lost 5 bases and J lost 3; bases outside the gene matches: 6. The V gene's germline CDR1 is SEHNR and CDR2 FQNEAQ (reference sequence). The CDR3 is 16 amino acids. CDR3 region: CASSEILAGGTDTQYF. The CDR3 nucleotides read TGTGCCAGCAGCGAAATACTAGCGGGAGGAACAGATACGCAGTATTTT. Filled out from reference TRBV7-9 and TRBJ2-3, the complete variable domain reads DTGVSQNPRHKITKRGQNVTFRCDPISEHNRLYWYRQTLGQGPEFLTYFQNEAQLEKSRLLSDRFSAERPKGSFSTLEIQRTEQGDSAMYLCASSEILAGGTDTQYFGPGTRLTVL.

The chain carries TRBV9 and TRBJ2-5, with 10 positions matching TRBD2. V was pared by 0 bases and J by 5 bases, with 13 bases of the junction left unmatched. Germline V gives CDR1 SGDLS, CDR2 YYNGEE. This CDR3 is 18 amino acids long. CDR3 sequence: CASSVAPSGSKLRETQYF. The DNA for the CDR3 is TGTGCCAGCAGCGTAGCCCCTAGCGGGAGTAAGTTAAGGGAGACCCAGTACTTC. The full variable domain, completed using reference TRBV9 and TRBJ2-5, is DSGVTQTPKHLITATGQRVTLRCSPRSGDLSVYWYQQSLDQGLQFLIQYYNGEERAKGNILERFSAQQFPDLHSELNLSSLELGDSALYFCASSVAPSGSKLRETQYFGPGTRLLVL.

Many counts were recorded for this clonotype. The chain combines TRBV12-3 or TRBV12-4 with TRBJ2-2; 11 nucleotides align to TRBD2. The CDR3 is 19 amino acids. V lost 3 bases to trimming and J lost 4 bases; unmatched junction nucleotides: 13. CDR3 bases: TGTGCCAGCAGTTTTCAGGGGGCCCTAGCGGGAGGTCGCACCGGGGAGCTGTTTTTT. It codes for CASSFQGALAGGRTGELFF.

This sequence joins TRBV7-2 and TRBJ1-4; D is ambiguous. CDR1 SGHTA and CDR2 FQGNSA come from the germline V gene. This CDR3 spans 15 amino acids. Trimming cost V 2 bases and J 8 bases, with 15 bases left between them. CDR3 DNA: TGTGCCAGCAGCTTAAACTTCGGGTCTTGGGAAAAACTGTTTTTT. Amino acid sequence: CASSLNFGSWEKLFF.

This clonotype has more than one count but fewer than ten. The chain combines TRBV7-9 with TRBJ1-1, with TRBD1 matching over 7 bases. Germline assignment: CDR1 SEHNR and CDR2 FQNEAQ (reference sequence). The CDR3 extends over 15 amino acids. V shed 6 bases, J shed 4 bases, and the junction held 11 bases outside the gene matches. As DNA, the CDR3 is TGTGCCAGCAGGTCACCGGGACAGACCCCCACTGAAGCTTTCTTT. Translated, it gives CASRSPGQTPTEAFF.